The 13 T cell receptor beta chains below all came from one sample that was sequenced in a study of radiotherapy plus CTLA-4 blockade in lung cancer. Produced via immunoSEQ multiplex PCR; TCRdb's table is partial and in-frame only. This table holds about 86,000 clones, 83% found once. Sequenced material: peripheral blood, taken from a patient treated with radiotherapy plus ipilimumab. Receptors were obtained from a human donor with non-small cell lung cancer who had stable disease on radiotherapy plus ipilimumab.

The V call is TRBV5-5, the J call TRBJ2-2; 10 positions agree with TRBD2. This CDR3 has 18 residues. Germline V CDR1 and CDR2: SGHKS, YYEKEE (reference sequence). The trim removed 0 bases at V and 0 bases at J, leaving 5 bases unmatched. CDR3 DNA sequence: TGTGCCAGCAGCTTGGCCGGAGCGGGAGGGCCGAACACCGGGGAGCTGTTTTTT. This sequence encodes CASSLAGAGGPNTGELFF.

This chain uses TRBV4-1 with TRBJ2-7, with TRBD2 identical over 8 bases. Per the germline V gene, CDR1 is MGHRA and CDR2 is YSYEKL. The CDR3 sequence is 13 residues long. The V segment lost 2 bases and the J segment 7 bases; nucleotides outside the gene matches: 4. The CDR3 spells CASSQRLAGEQYF. In DNA form, the CDR3 reads TGCGCCAGCAGCCAACGATTAGCGGGAGAGCAGTACTTC.

The gene calls are TRBV4-1 and TRBJ2-6; the D gene could be TRBD1 or TRBD2 (6 bases each). V was clipped by 6 bases and J by 3 bases, with 18 bases between them. Germline CDR1 reads MGHRA; CDR2 reads YSYEKL. CDR3 length: 17 amino acids. The CDR3 protein is CASRRADRGRGANVLTF. CDR3 nucleotides: TGCGCCAGCAGAAGGGCCGATCGGGGGCGTGGGGCCAACGTCCTGACTTTC.

The chain is built from TRBV9 and TRBJ1-3; tentatively, D is TRBD1 (5 bases). There are 16 residues in the CDR3. The V end was cut by 4 bases, the J end by 0 bases, with 14 bases between. Germline CDR1 is SGDLS and CDR2 is YYNGEE. This CDR3 is CASSPGDGLSGNTIYF. The CDR3 DNA sequence: TGTGCCAGCAGCCCCGGGGACGGCCTCTCTGGAAACACCATATATTTT.

This sequence joins TRBV18 and TRBJ2-5; possibly TRBD1 for D (5 bases). Trimming took 3 bases from V and 1 from J, leaving 9 bases between them. Germline CDR1 KGHSH, CDR2 LQKENI. This CDR3 comprises 14 residues. The CDR3: CASSPTGIQETQYF. The CDR3 DNA follows: TGTGCCAGCTCACCTACAGGTATCCAAGAGACCCAGTACTTC. The variable domain in full, completed from reference TRBV18 and TRBJ2-5, reads NAGVMQNPRHLVRRRGQEARLRCSPMKGHSHVYWYRQLPEEGLKFMVYLQKENIIDESGMPKERFSAEFPKEGPSILRIQQVVRGDSAAYFCASSPTGIQETQYFGPGTRLLVL.

V is TRBV5-1 and J is TRBJ2-7; TRBD1 matches 9 bases. The CDR3 is 15 residues long. V was pared by 4 bases and J by 5 bases, with 10 bases of the junction left unmatched. Per the germline V gene, CDR1 is SGHRS and CDR2 is YFSETQ. CDR3 in DNA: TGCGCCAGCAGCCCCTCCGGGACAGGGAAGAACGAGCAGTACTTC. Its translation is CASSPSGTGKNEQYF.

The chain is built from TRBV7-9 and TRBJ1-1; TRBD1 matches 7 bases. The CDR3 sequence is 13 residues long. In germline, CDR1 is SEHNR, CDR2 FQNEAQ (reference sequence). With 3 bases clipped from V and 7 bases from J, the junction kept 5 bases outside the gene matches. The CDR3 spells CASSFLAGGEAFF. CDR3 nucleotide sequence: TGTGCCAGCAGCTTTCTTGCAGGGGGTGAAGCTTTCTTT.

The rearrangement uses TRBV6-5 and TRBJ1-2; 7 bases line up with TRBD1. With V trimmed by 6 bases and J by 5 bases, 12 bases remained unmatched. CDR1 MNHEY and CDR2 SVGAGI come from the germline V gene. This CDR3 region has 15 residues. DNA of the CDR3: TGTGCCAGCAGCTCGCCCGGGACAGCCCTTTATGGCTACACCTTC. Translated: CASSSPGTALYGYTF.

This clone turned up a few times. The rearrangement links TRBV28 to TRBJ1-6; no clear D gene. The V and J ends lost 6 bases and 9 bases respectively, with 6 bases between them. This CDR3 comprises 11 residues. Per the germline V gene, CDR1 is MDHEN and CDR2 is SYDVKM. In DNA, the CDR3 is TGTGCCAGCAGGTCGGGTTCACCCCTCCACTTT. Protein: CASRSGSPLHF.

The chain carries TRBV7-3 and TRBJ1-1; D is unclear. Germline loops: CDR1 SGHTA, CDR2 FQGTGA. The CDR3 has 17 amino acids. V gave up 5 bases and J gave up 5 bases, with 24 bases separating them. DNA for the CDR3: TGTGCCAGCAGCCTAGACCCCCCTCGTCGCTTGGGAACTGAAGCTTTCTTT. Translating gives CASSLDPPRRLGTEAFF.

This chain uses TRBV29-1 with TRBJ2-1, with a weak D call TRBD2 (6 bases). The CDR3 extends over 13 amino acids. Deletions cut 5 bases from V and 0 bases from J, with 8 bases between. Looked up from germline, CDR1 is SQVTM and CDR2 is ANQGSEA. The CDR3 sequence: CSVNGGSYNEQFF. The CDR3, as DNA: TGCAGCGTTAACGGGGGCTCCTACAATGAGCAGTTCTTC.

The rearrangement links TRBV28 to TRBJ2-7, with a weak D call TRBD1 (6 bases). CDR1 is MDHEN, CDR2 SYDVKM, per germline. This CDR3 is built from 14 residues. V was clipped by 2 bases and J by 4 bases, with 12 bases between them. Here the CDR3 reads CASSLRTVTYEQYF. The CDR3 DNA is TGTGCCAGCAGTTTACGGACAGTAACGTACGAGCAGTACTTC.

The chain uses TRBV27 and TRBJ2-7; no reliable D call. V shed 2 bases and J shed 1 base, with 21 bases lying between them. In germline, CDR1 is MNHEY, CDR2 SMNVEV (reference sequence). The CDR3 loop spans 18 amino acids. CDR3 sequence: CASSLQSPGPTGSYEQYF. CDR3 nucleotides: TGTGCCAGCAGTTTACAATCCCCCGGCCCGACTGGGTCCTACGAGCAGTACTTC.